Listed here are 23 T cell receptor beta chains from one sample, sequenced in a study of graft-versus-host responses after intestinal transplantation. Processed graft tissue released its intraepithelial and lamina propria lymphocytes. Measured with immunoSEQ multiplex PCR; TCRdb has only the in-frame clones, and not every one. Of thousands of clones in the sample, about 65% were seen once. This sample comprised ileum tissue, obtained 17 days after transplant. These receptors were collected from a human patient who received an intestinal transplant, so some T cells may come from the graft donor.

The CDR3 loop reads CASSEYRQSSYNSPLHF. The CDR3, as DNA: TGCGCCAGCAGTGAATATCGACAGAGCTCCTATAATTCACCCCTCCACTTT. The chain uses TRBV10-2 and TRBJ1-6; a weak D match, TRBD1 (5 bases). This CDR3 has 17 residues. V was pared by 3 bases and J by 0 bases, with 12 bases between. Germline V gene data show CDR1 as WSHSY and CDR2 as SAAADI.

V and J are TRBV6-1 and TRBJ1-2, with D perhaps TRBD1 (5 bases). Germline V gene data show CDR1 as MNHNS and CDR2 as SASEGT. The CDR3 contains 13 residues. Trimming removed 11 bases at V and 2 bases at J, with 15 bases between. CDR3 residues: CAGGLRPNYGYTF. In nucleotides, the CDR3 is TGTGCCGGGGGGTTGAGGCCAAACTATGGCTACACCTTC.

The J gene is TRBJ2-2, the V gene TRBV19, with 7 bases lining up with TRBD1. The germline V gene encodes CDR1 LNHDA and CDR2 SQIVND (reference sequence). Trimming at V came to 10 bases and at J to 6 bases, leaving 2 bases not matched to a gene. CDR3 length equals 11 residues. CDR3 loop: CAIDRAGELFF. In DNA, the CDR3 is TGTGCCATTGACAGGGCCGGGGAGCTGTTTTTT. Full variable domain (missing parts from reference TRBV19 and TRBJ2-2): DGGITQSPKYLFRKEGQNVTLSCEQNLNHDAMYWYRQDPGQGLRLIYYSQIVNDFQKGDIAEGYSVSREKKESFPLTVTSAQKNPTAFYLCAIDRAGELFFGEGSRLTVL.

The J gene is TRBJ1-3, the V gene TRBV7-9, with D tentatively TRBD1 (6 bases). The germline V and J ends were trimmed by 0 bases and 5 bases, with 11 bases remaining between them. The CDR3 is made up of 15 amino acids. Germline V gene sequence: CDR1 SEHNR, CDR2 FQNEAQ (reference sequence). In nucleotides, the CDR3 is TGTGCCAGCAGCTTAGCCCGAACAGGGCGAAACACCATATATTTT. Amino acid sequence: CASSLARTGRNTIYF.

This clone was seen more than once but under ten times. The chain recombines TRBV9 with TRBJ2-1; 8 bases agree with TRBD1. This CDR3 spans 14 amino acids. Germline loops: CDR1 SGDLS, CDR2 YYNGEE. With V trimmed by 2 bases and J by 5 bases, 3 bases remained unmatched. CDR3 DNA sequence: TGTGCCAGCAGCGTTTCGGACAGGGACAATGAGCAGTTCTTC. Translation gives CASSVSDRDNEQFF. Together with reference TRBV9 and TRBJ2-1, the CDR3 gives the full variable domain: DSGVTQTPKHLITATGQRVTLRCSPRSGDLSVYWYQQSLDQGLQFLIQYYNGEERAKGNILERFSAQQFPDLHSELNLSSLELGDSALYFCASSVSDRDNEQFFGPGTRLTVL.

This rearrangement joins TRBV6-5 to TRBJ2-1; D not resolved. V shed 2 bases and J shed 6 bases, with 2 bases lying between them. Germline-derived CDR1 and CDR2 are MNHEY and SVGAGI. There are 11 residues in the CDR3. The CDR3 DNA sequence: TGTGCCAGCAGTTACCGCAATGAGCAGTTCTTC. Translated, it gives CASSYRNEQFF.

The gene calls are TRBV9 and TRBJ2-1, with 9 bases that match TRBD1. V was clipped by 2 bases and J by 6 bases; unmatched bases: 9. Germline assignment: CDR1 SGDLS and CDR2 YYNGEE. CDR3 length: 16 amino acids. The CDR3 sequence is CASSVAGTGPGNEQFF. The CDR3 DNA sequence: TGTGCCAGCAGCGTGGCCGGGACAGGGCCAGGCAATGAGCAGTTCTTC.

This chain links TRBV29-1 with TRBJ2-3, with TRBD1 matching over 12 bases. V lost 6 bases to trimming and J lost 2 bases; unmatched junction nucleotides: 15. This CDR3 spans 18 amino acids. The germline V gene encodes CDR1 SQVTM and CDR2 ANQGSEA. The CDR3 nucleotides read TGCAGCGTCCTGCAACCGGGACAGGGGGCTACGGTCACAGATACGCAGTATTTT. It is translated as CSVLQPGQGATVTDTQYF.

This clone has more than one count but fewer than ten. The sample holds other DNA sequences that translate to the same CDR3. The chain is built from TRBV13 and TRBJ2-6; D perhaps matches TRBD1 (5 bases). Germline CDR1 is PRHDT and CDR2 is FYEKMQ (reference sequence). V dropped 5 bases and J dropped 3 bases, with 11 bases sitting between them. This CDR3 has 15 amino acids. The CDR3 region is CASSLEGVGANVLTF. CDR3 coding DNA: TGTGCCAGCAGCCTCGAAGGGGTTGGGGCCAACGTCCTGACTTTC.

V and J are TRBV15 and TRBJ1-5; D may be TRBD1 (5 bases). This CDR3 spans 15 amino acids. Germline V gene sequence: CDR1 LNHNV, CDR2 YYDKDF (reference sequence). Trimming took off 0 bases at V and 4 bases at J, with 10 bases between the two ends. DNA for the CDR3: TGTGCCACCAGCAGAGATCGACAGATAAATCAGCCCCAGCATTTT. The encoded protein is CATSRDRQINQPQHF. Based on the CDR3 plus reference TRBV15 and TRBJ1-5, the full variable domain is DAMVIQNPRYQVTQFGKPVTLSCSQTLNHNVMYWYQQKSSQAPKLLFHYYDKDFNNEADTPDNFQSRRPNTSFCFLDIRSPGLGDTAMYLCATSRDRQINQPQHFGDGTRLSIL.

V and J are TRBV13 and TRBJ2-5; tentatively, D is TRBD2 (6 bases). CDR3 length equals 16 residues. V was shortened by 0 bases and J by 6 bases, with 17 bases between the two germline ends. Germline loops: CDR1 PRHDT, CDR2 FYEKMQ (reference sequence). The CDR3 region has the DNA TGTGCCAGCAGCTTAGGCCGGGGTGGAGGAGGGCAGACCCAGTACTTC. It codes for CASSLGRGGGGQTQYF. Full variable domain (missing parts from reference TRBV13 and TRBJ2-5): AAGVIQSPRHLIKEKRETATLKCYPIPRHDTVYWYQQGPGQDPQFLISFYEKMQSDKGSIPDRFSAQQFSDYHSELNMSSLELGDSALYFCASSLGRGGGGQTQYFGPGTRLLVL.

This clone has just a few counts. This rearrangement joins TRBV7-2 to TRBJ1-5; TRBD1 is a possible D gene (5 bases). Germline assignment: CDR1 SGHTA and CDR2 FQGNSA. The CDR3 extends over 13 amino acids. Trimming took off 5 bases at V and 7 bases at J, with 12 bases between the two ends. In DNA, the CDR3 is TGTGCCAGCAGCGTTCGCGGGGGGCAGCCCCAGCATTTT. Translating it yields CASSVRGGQPQHF.

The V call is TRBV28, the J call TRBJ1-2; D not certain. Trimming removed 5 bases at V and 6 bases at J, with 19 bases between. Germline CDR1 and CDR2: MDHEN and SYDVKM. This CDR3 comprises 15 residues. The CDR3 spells CASSPSVQAVHGYTF. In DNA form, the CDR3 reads TGTGCCAGCAGTCCATCCGTTCAGGCTGTACATGGCTACACCTTC.

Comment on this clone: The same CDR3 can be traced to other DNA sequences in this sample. The CDR3 spells CASSVAGSNQPQHF. CDR3 in DNA: TGTGCCAGCAGTGTGGCAGGTAGCAATCAGCCCCAGCATTTT. This chain uses TRBV6-1 with TRBJ1-5; D is undetermined. CDR1 MNHNS and CDR2 SASEGT come from the germline V gene. Trimming took 4 bases from V and 0 from J, leaving 7 bases between them. The CDR3 contains 14 residues.

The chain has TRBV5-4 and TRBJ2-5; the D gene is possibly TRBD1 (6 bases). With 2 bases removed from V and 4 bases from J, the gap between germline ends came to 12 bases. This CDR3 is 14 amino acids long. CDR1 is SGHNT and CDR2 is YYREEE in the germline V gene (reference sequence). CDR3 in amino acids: CASSFRTAGETQYF. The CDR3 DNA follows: TGTGCCAGCAGCTTTAGGACAGCTGGAGAGACCCAGTACTTC. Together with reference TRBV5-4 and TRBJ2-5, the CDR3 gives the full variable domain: ETGVTQSPTHLIKTRGQQVTLRCSSQSGHNTVSWYQQALGQGPQFIFQYYREEENGRGNFPPRFSGLQFPNYSSELNVNALELDDSALYLCASSFRTAGETQYFGPGTRLLVL.

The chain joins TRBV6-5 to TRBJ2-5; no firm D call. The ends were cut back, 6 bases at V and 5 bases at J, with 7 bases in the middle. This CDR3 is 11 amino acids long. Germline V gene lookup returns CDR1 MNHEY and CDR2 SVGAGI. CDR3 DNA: TGTGCCAGCAGGACCGGGGAGACCCAGTACTTC. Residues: CASRTGETQYF.

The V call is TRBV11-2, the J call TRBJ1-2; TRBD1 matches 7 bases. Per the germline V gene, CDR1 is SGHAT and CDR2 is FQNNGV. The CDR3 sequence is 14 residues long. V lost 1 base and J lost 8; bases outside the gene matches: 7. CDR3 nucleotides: TGTGCCAGCAGCTTAGTTGGGCAGGGGGGAGGCTACACCTTC. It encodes CASSLVGQGGGYTF.

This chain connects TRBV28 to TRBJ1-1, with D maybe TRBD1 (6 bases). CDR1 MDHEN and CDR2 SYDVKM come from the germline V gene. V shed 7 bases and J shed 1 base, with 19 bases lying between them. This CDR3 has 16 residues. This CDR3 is CASTRGGGAQNTEAFF. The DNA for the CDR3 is TGTGCCAGCACACGAGGTGGGGGGGCGCAGAACACTGAAGCTTTCTTT.

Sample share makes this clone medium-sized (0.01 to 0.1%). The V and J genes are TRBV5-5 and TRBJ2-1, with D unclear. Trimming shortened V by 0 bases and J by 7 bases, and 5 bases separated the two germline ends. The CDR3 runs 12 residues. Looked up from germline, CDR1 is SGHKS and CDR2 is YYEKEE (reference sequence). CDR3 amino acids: CASSLAGNEQFF. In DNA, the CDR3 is TGTGCCAGCAGCTTGGCAGGAAATGAGCAGTTCTTC.

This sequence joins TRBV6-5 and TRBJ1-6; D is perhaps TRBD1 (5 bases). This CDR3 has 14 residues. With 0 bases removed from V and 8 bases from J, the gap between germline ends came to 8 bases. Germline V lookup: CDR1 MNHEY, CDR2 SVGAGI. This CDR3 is CASSYSGDHSPLHF. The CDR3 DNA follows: TGTGCCAGCAGTTACTCAGGGGATCATTCACCCCTCCACTTT.

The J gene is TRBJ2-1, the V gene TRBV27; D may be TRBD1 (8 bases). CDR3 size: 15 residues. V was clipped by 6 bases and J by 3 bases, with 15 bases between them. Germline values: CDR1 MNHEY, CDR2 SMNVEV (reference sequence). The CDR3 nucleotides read TGTGCCAGCAGAACAGGGGGGGACTTCTACAATGAGCAGTTCTTC. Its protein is CASRTGGDFYNEQFF.

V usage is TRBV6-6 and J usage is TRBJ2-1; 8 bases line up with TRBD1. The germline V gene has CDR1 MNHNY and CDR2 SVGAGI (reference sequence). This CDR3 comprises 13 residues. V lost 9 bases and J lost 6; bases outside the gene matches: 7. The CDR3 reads CASTDRGTNEQFF. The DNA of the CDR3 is TGTGCCAGTACCGACAGGGGCACCAATGAGCAGTTCTTC.

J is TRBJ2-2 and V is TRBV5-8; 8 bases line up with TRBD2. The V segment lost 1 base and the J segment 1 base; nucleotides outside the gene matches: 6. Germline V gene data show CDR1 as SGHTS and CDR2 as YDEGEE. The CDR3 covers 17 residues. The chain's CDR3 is CASSLFTLAGNTGELFF. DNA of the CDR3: TGTGCCAGCAGCTTGTTTACCCTAGCGGGGAACACCGGGGAGCTGTTTTTT. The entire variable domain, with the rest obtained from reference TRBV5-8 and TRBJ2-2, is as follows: EAGVTQSPTHLIKTRGQQATLRCSPISGHTSVYWYQQALGLGLQFLLWYDEGEERNRGNFPPRFSGRQFPNYSSELNVNALELEDSALYLCASSLFTLAGNTGELFFGEGSRLTVL.